These 26 T cell receptor beta chains were all obtained from the same sample, sequenced in a study of T cell responses to AZD1222 COVID-19 vaccine. The data were produced by immunoSEQ multiplex PCR, yet TCRdb's version contains in-frame clones alone and is incomplete. The data show fewer than 110,000 clones, under 95% seen once. Sequenced material: peripheral blood, taken on day 0 of AZD1222 vaccination. These receptors were obtained from an adult in good health.

The CDR3 bases are TGTGCCAGCAGTGATCCTCGGTCCTACGAGCAGTACTTC. It specifies CASSDPRSYEQYF. The rearrangement uses TRBV2 and TRBJ2-7; no clear D gene. The CDR3 sequence is 13 residues long. Trimming removed 3 bases from V and 1 base from J, with 7 bases in between. Germline values: CDR1 SNHLY, CDR2 FYNNEI.

This sequence joins TRBV7-2 and TRBJ1-2; D remains ambiguous. CDR3 length: 12 amino acids. V lost 4 bases and J 8 bases, leaving 11 bases between the germline ends. Germline V gene data show CDR1 as SGHTA and CDR2 as FQGNSA. CDR3 sequence (DNA): TGTGCCAGCAGCTCAGGATTGGAGGGCTACACCTTC. Residues: CASSSGLEGYTF.

The table lists this clone with a count of one. The chain employs TRBV19 and TRBJ1-1; no definite D call. Trimming removed 4 bases from V and 0 bases from J, with 30 bases in between. Germline V gives CDR1 LNHDA, CDR2 SQIVND (reference sequence). The CDR3 length is 21 residues. CDR3 protein: CASSNFGRLRLAEAMNTEAFF. The CDR3 coding sequence is TGTGCCAGTAGTAACTTTGGGAGGCTCAGGTTAGCTGAAGCTATGAACACTGAAGCTTTCTTT.

The chain has TRBV7-9 and TRBJ2-5; 10 bases are shared with TRBD1. J gave up 6 bases and V 4 bases, and 17 bases lay outside the gene matches. The length of the CDR3 is 18 residues. In germline, CDR1 is SEHNR, CDR2 FQNEAQ (reference sequence). The CDR3 sequence is CASSSPSGYGTGAKTQYF. CDR3 in DNA: TGTGCCAGCAGCTCCCCTTCCGGCTACGGGACAGGGGCGAAGACCCAGTACTTC.

The rearrangement joins TRBV9 to TRBJ2-1; no clear D. There are 13 residues in the CDR3. CDR1 is SGDLS and CDR2 is YYNGEE in the germline V gene. Trimming cost V 0 bases and J 7 bases, with 8 bases left between them. In DNA form, the CDR3 reads TGTGCCAGCAGCGTAGATCGGCTGAATGAGCAGTTCTTC. This sequence encodes CASSVDRLNEQFF.

CDR3 DNA sequence: TGTGCCAGCAGCCCGTGGCGGGGGGGCGGCACAGATACGCAGTATTTT. Protein product: CASSPWRGGGTDTQYF. V is TRBV3-1 (or the pseudogene TRBV3-2) and J is TRBJ2-3; 9 bases fit TRBD2. The CDR3 covers 16 residues. Germline CDR1 is LGHDT and CDR2 is YNNKEL (reference sequence). V was pared by 4 bases and J by 1 base, with 6 bases of the junction left unmatched.

This sequence joins TRBV21-1 and TRBJ1-6; the table assigns TRBD1, which was not confirmed against the DNA. TRBV21-1 is annotated as a pseudogene. This CDR3 is built from 19 residues. The CDR3 region has the DNA TGTGCCAGCAGCAAATTTAGGGTTCGACAGACACCTAGGAATTCACCCCTCCACTTT. Its protein is CASSKFRVRQTPRNSPLHF.

The chain recombines TRBV7-2 with TRBJ1-1; D is unclear. Trimming removed 3 bases from V and 2 bases from J, with 10 bases in between. This CDR3 comprises 14 residues. From germline, CDR1 is SGHTA and CDR2 FQGNSA. For the CDR3, the DNA is TGTGCCAGCAGCTTTGGAATGCTAAACACTGAAGCTTTCTTT. Its protein is CASSFGMLNTEAFF.

The V call is TRBV29-1, the J call TRBJ2-5; D gene ambiguous. Germline-derived CDR1 and CDR2 are SQVTM and ANQGSEA. Deletions cut 4 bases from V and 2 bases from J, with 8 bases between. The CDR3 is made up of 12 amino acids. The CDR3 DNA is TGCAGCGTTGGGGCATATCAAGAGACCCAGTACTTC. Its translation is CSVGAYQETQYF. The full variable domain, its missing parts supplied by reference TRBV29-1 and TRBJ2-5, is SAVISQKPSRDICQRGTSLTIQCQVDSQVTMMFWYRQQPGQSLTLIATANQGSEATYESGFVIDKFPISRPNLTFSTLTVSNMSPEDSSIYLCSVGAYQETQYFGPGTRLLVL.

This sequence joins TRBV4-1 and TRBJ1-5; D may be TRBD1 (6 bases). Deletions cut 0 bases from V and 0 bases from J, with 15 bases between. The CDR3 length is 18 residues. Germline CDR1 MGHRA, CDR2 YSYEKL. The CDR3 sequence is CASSQEDWGGYSNQPQHF. The CDR3 DNA sequence: TGCGCCAGCAGCCAAGAGGACTGGGGGGGCTATAGCAATCAGCCCCAGCATTTT.

The chain recombines TRBV5-5 with TRBJ1-6; tentative D call: TRBD1 (5 bases). From germline, CDR1 is SGHKS and CDR2 YYEKEE (reference sequence). This CDR3 contains 15 residues. V gave up 2 bases and J gave up 7 bases, with 13 bases separating them. This chain's CDR3 is CASSFGPEGNSPLHF. The CDR3 DNA follows: TGTGCCAGCAGCTTTGGGCCCGAGGGGAATTCACCCCTCCACTTT.

The rearrangement links TRBV3-1 (or the pseudogene TRBV3-2) to TRBJ1-3; D gene ambiguous. Trimming took off 2 bases at V and 0 bases at J, with 2 bases between the two ends. CDR1 and CDR2 (germline): LGHDT, YNNKEL (reference sequence). The CDR3 loop spans 13 amino acids. CDR3 nucleotides: TGTGCCAGCAGCCAACTCTCTGGAAACACCATATATTTT. It is translated as CASSQLSGNTIYF.

In its sample, this clone was seen once. This chain joins TRBV9 and TRBJ1-5; possibly TRBD1 for D (5 bases). Germline CDR1 and CDR2: SGDLS and YYNGEE. Trimming removed 4 bases at V and 2 bases at J, with 13 bases between. The CDR3 is 15 residues long. In nucleotides, the CDR3 is TGTGCCAGCAGCCCCCAGGGAGTGGGCAATCAGCCCCAGCATTTT. Amino acid sequence: CASSPQGVGNQPQHF.

This clone has just a few counts. The chain is built from TRBV19 and TRBJ1-1; D unclear. V lost 2 bases to trimming and J lost 5 bases, with 3 bases between them. This CDR3 is built from 11 residues. CDR1 LNHDA and CDR2 SQIVND come from the germline V gene (reference sequence). CDR3 region: CASSIWTEAFF. The CDR3 DNA reads as TGTGCCAGTAGTATATGGACTGAAGCTTTCTTT.

This chain uses TRBV15 with TRBJ1-4; D might be TRBD1 (6 bases). The CDR3 consists of 16 residues. V was trimmed by 0 bases and J by 2 bases, leaving 10 bases between them. Germline V gene data show CDR1 as LNHNV and CDR2 as YYDKDF (reference sequence). CDR3 loop: CATSRDGGRTNEKLFF. The CDR3 DNA follows: TGTGCCACCAGCAGAGATGGGGGCAGGACTAATGAAAAACTGTTTTTT. Using reference TRBV15 and TRBJ1-4 for the parts outside the CDR3, the full variable domain is DAMVIQNPRYQVTQFGKPVTLSCSQTLNHNVMYWYQQKSSQAPKLLFHYYDKDFNNEADTPDNFQSRRPNTSFCFLDIRSPGLGDTAMYLCATSRDGGRTNEKLFFGSGTQLSVL.

The chain has TRBV19 and TRBJ1-2, with D possibly being TRBD1 (5 bases). The germline V gene has CDR1 LNHDA and CDR2 SQIVND (reference sequence). CDR3 length: 15 amino acids. Trimming shortened V by 2 bases and J by 6 bases, and 16 bases separated the two germline ends. The CDR3 region is CASSIFMRQMDGYTF. The CDR3 DNA sequence: TGTGCCAGTAGTATATTCATGAGACAGATGGATGGCTACACCTTC.

The V call is TRBV5-5, the J call TRBJ2-1; 11 nucleotides match TRBD2. The CDR3 spans 16 residues. Per germline, CDR1 SGHKS and CDR2 YYEKEE (reference sequence). After removal of 6 bases from V and 10 bases from J, the junction contained 15 bases not matched to a gene. CDR3 loop: CASISSTLAGGGEQFF. The DNA of the CDR3 is TGTGCCAGCATCAGCAGCACCCTAGCGGGGGGTGGCGAGCAGTTCTTC.

The V gene is TRBV10-3, the J gene TRBJ2-2, with D possibly matching TRBD2 (6 bases). Trimming stripped 7 bases from V and 4 bases from J, with 10 bases between. Per germline, CDR1 ENHRY and CDR2 SYGVKD. The CDR3 sequence is 13 residues long. CDR3 amino acids: CAITGDPTGELFF. The CDR3 DNA reads as TGTGCCATCACGGGGGACCCCACCGGGGAGCTGTTTTTT.

The genes are TRBV29-1 and TRBJ1-4; 7 bases map to TRBD1. Germline V gene sequence: CDR1 SQVTM, CDR2 ANQGSEA. V shed 6 bases and J 4 bases; nucleotides not matched to a gene: 8. The CDR3 sequence is 14 residues long. The DNA of the CDR3 is TGCAGCGTGGCTCCGGGACAGAATAATGAAAAACTGTTTTTT. The encoded protein is CSVAPGQNNEKLFF.

This sequence joins TRBV4-1 and TRBJ1-2, with no clear D. The germline V gene encodes CDR1 MGHRA and CDR2 YSYEKL. V lost 0 bases and J lost 1, with 21 bases in between. The CDR3 covers 19 residues. CDR3 protein: CASSQDRDPTRRINYGYTF. The CDR3 DNA reads as TGCGCCAGCAGCCAAGATCGGGATCCCACCCGACGGATTAACTATGGCTACACCTTC.

The chain uses TRBV3-1 (or the pseudogene TRBV3-2) and TRBJ2-1, with 9 positions matching TRBD2. Losses at the gene ends were 0 bases for V and 3 bases for J; bases not matched to a gene: 3. Germline V gene data show CDR1 as LGHDT and CDR2 as YNNKEL (reference sequence). The CDR3 is 16 residues long. The CDR3, as DNA: TGTGCCAGCAGCCAAGATCCTAGCGGGGTCTACAATGAGCAGTTCTTC. Its protein is CASSQDPSGVYNEQFF.

The V call is TRBV10-1, the J call TRBJ1-1, with no clear D. CDR1 and CDR2 (germline): WNHNN, SYGVQD (reference sequence). This CDR3 spans 11 amino acids. Deletions cut 2 bases from V and 4 bases from J, with 2 bases between. The CDR3 here is CASSEPTEAFF. CDR3 bases: TGCGCCAGCAGTGAGCCCACTGAAGCTTTCTTT.

The chain links TRBV9 to TRBJ2-5; TRBD1 is a possible D gene (6 bases). The CDR3 consists of 16 residues. V lost 3 bases and J lost 4, with 19 bases in between. From germline, CDR1 is SGDLS and CDR2 YYNGEE. Here the CDR3 DNA reads TGTGCCAGCAGCGCCATTCCGGCAGGGGTTGGAGAGACCCAGTACTTC. Amino acid sequence: CASSAIPAGVGETQYF.

The rearrangement uses TRBV7-9 and TRBJ1-1; possible D gene TRBD1, 6 bases. The germline gives CDR1 SEHNR, CDR2 FQNEAQ (reference sequence). The CDR3 length is 15 residues. Trimming left V 5 bases short and J 1 base short, with 14 bases between. The DNA of the CDR3 is TGTGCCAGCAGCCTCACCCCGACAGGGAACACTGAAGCTTTCTTT. Protein: CASSLTPTGNTEAFF.

The chain uses TRBV27 and TRBJ1-1; unclear D gene. Germline loops: CDR1 MNHEY, CDR2 SMNVEV (reference sequence). This CDR3 contains 14 residues. The V end was cut by 7 bases, the J end by 2 bases, with 14 bases between. The CDR3 reads CASKVPGLNTEAFF. The DNA of the CDR3 is TGTGCCAGCAAGGTCCCCGGGCTAAACACTGAAGCTTTCTTT.

The chain carries TRBV9 and TRBJ1-4; D not resolved. Germline CDR1 and CDR2: SGDLS and YYNGEE. Trimming cost V 0 bases and J 4 bases, with 10 bases left between them. The CDR3 has 15 amino acids. CDR3 nucleotides: TGTGCCAGCAGCGTAGGGGAAGCTAATAATGAAAAACTGTTTTTT. This codes for CASSVGEANNEKLFF.